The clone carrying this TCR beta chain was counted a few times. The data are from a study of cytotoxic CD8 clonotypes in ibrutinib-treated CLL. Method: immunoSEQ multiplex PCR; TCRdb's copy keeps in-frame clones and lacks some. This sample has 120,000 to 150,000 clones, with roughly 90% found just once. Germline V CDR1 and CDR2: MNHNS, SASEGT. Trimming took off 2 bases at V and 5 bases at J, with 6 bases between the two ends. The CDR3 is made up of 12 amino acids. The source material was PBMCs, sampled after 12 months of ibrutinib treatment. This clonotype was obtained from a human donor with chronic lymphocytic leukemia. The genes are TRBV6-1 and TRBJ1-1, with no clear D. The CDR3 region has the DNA TGTGCCAGCAGTGAAAGGTGGACTGAAGCTTTCTTT. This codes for CASSERWTEAFF.